The rows below give T cell receptor beta chains drawn from one sample of a study of OX40 agonist ivuxolimab in advanced cancers. Measured with immunoSEQ multiplex PCR; TCRdb has only the in-frame clones, and not every one. The repertoire holds 70,000 to 75,000 clones, with around four fifths as singletons. The sample here was CD4+ or CD8+ T cells sorted from blood, taken in a trial of the OX40 agonist ivuxolimab. The receptors come from an adult with an advanced solid tumor such as melanoma, head and neck, liver or kidney cancer. CDR3s include the opening cysteine and the closing phenylalanine or tryptophan. The order of the fields is D gene, V gene, J gene, clone size, CDR3 DNA, CDR3 protein. A D gene is named only where the DNA matches it firmly. Rows may omit the clone size; those that give it use once, few, many or a size class.

.	TRBV11-3	TRBJ2-1	.	TGTGCCAGCAGCTTACCCAGCCGAGGGAATGAGCAGTTCTTC	CASSLPSRGNEQFF
.	TRBV10-3	TRBJ1-2	few	TGTGCCATCAGTGAGTCTGGGGGCTCTCGCTACACCTTC	CAISESGGSRYTF
.	TRBV6-1	TRBJ2-1	.	TGTGCCAGCAGCTCCACAAGGGTCGGGAATGAGCAGTTCTTC	CASSSTRVGNEQFF
TRBD1	TRBV18	TRBJ2-5	.	TGTGCCAGCTCACGACGGACAGGGGTTAAGGAGACCCAGTACTTC	CASSRRTGVKETQYF
.	TRBV19	TRBJ1-1	.	TGTGCCACAACCAGGGGATACACTGAAGCTTTCTTT	CATTRGYTEAFF
TRBD2	TRBV4-3	TRBJ2-1	.	TGCGCCAGCAGCCAAGGGGGACTAGCGGGAGTGAGTGAGCAGTTCTTC	CASSQGGLAGVSEQFF
.	TRBV7-9	TRBJ2-1	.	TGTGCCAGCAGTGGGGCAGGGCAATACAATGAGCAGTTCTTC	CASSGAGQYNEQFF
.	TRBV5-6	TRBJ2-5	.	TGTGCCAGCAGCTTGCATATGGTGTCCCAAGAGACCCAGTACTTC	CASSLHMVSQETQYF
.	TRBV5-4	TRBJ2-1	.	TGTGCCAGCAGCCCCGGGACTGCCATCTATGAGCAGTTCTTC	CASSPGTAIYEQFF
TRBD2	TRBV27	TRBJ2-5	few	TGTGCCAGCAGAAATAGCGGGGGGCCGCAAGAGACCCAGTACTTC	CASRNSGGPQETQYF
.	TRBV12-1	TRBJ1-5	.	TGTGCCAGCAGCTCTTTACGAATGACAGCTTTGAGGGCGCAGGACCTTCACAATCAGCCCCAGCATTTT	CASSSLRMTALRAQDLHNQPQHF
.	TRBV6-1	TRBJ1-4	.	TGTGCCAGCAGTGACCCGAGCGGGCATTTAGGAAAACTGTTTTTT	CASSDPSGHLGKLFF
TRBD2	TRBV15	TRBJ2-1	.	TGTGCCACCAGCCGGACTAGCGGGATCTTCTACAATGAGCAGTTCTTC	CATSRTSGIFYNEQFF
TRBD2	TRBV25-1	TRBJ2-5	.	TGTGCCACCCATGCCCTGGCTAGCGGGGACCAGTACTTC	CATHALASGDQYF
TRBD1	TRBV14	TRBJ1-6	.	TGTGCCAGCAGCACAAACAGGGGGTCGGGTGGTAATTCACCCCTCCACTTT	CASSTNRGSGGNSPLHF
TRBD1	TRBV19	TRBJ1-1	.	TGTGCCAGTAGTATAGATGGGACAGGGGCTGAAGCTTTCTTT	CASSIDGTGAEAFF
.	TRBV4-3	TRBJ1-5	once	TGCGCCAGCAGCCAAGCGGAGAGGGGGAGCGGCAATCAGCCCCAGCATTTT	CASSQAERGSGNQPQHF
.	TRBV11-3	TRBJ2-3	few	TGTGCCAGCAGCTTAGCGGGCTCAGATACGCAGTATTTT	CASSLAGSDTQYF
.	TRBV20-1	TRBJ1-2	.	TGCGGTCCTCAGGGGAGTGGCTACACCTTC	CGPQGSGYTF
.	TRBV18	TRBJ2-7	.	TGTGCCAGCTCACCACCGGGACTCGCCTTGACGTACGAGCAGTACTTC	CASSPPGLALTYEQYF